This entry is about one TCR beta chain. The study ran its PCR with 60 Vbeta and 13 Jbeta primers. Profiled with immunoSEQ multiplex PCR; TCRdb holds only in-frame clones, not every one. In the table there are 100,000 to 150,000 clones, 70% to 90% of which are singletons. The CDR3 length is 13 residues. Germline CDR1 is MDHEN and CDR2 is SYDVKM. The V end was cut by 5 bases, the J end by 5 bases, with 10 bases between. The data were taken from a study of cytomegalovirus exposure and HLA in healthy donors. Each of the donors was a healthy bone marrow donor. This TCR was sampled from a woman aged 40 to 55 in good health and CMV-seropositive. The specimen was PBMCs. The rearrangement joins TRBV28 to TRBJ1-5; D is uncertain. The CDR3: CASSPRGDQPQHF. CDR3 nucleotides: TGTGCCAGCAGTCCCCGGGGAGATCAGCCCCAGCATTTT.